The clone carrying this TCR beta chain came up once. Ages ranged from roughly 18 to 100 years, with residence in approximately 25 US areas. Cohorts were assigned according to the clinical history that participants reported. The study counted Cohort 3 donors as recovered given two negative PCRs, clearance, or symptom resolution. These data belong to a study of blood T cell repertoires in COVID-19. Study in general: PBMCs, B-cell-depleted T cells, or T cells provided the cDNA or gDNA that made up the material.

Sequencing used immunoSEQ multiplex PCR; TCRdb keeps in-frame clones, though not all of them. The table records about 290,000 clones, around 90% of them present only once. The CDR3 extends over 13 amino acids. Germline lookup yields CDR1 SGHAT and CDR2 FQNNGV. V gave up 1 base and J gave up 7 bases, with 7 bases separating them. V is TRBV11-2 and J is TRBJ2-2; D gene uncertain. Sequenced material: PBMCs or T cells enriched from blood (not recorded which). The clonotype was recovered from a woman in her thirties or forties who had recovered from COVID-19. CDR3 residues: CASSLVQVGELFF. The CDR3, as DNA: TGTGCCAGCAGCTTAGTCCAGGTCGGGGAGCTGTTTTTT. Complete variable domain (other parts from reference TRBV11-2 and TRBJ2-2): EAGVAQSPRYKIIEKRQSVAFWCNPISGHATLYWYQQILGQGPKLLIQFQNNGVVDDSQLPKDRFSAERLKGVDSTLKIQPAKLEDSAVYLCASSLVQVGELFFGEGSRLTVL.